A selection of T cell receptor beta chains follows, all from one sample in a study of blood T cell repertoires in COVID-19. TCRdb keeps only in-frame clones here, not all; method: immunoSEQ multiplex PCR. Of 250,000 or so clones in the sample, roughly 88% were seen once. Sequencing used peripheral blood. The receptors were gathered from a man older than 75 with acute or convalescent COVID-19. The conserved cysteine and the conserved F or W are not part of the CDR3 here. Each record gives: D gene, CDR3 length, V gene, J gene, CDR3 protein. D genes are given only for firm matches.

>TRBD1|13|TRBV5-5|TRBJ2-2
ASSSATGYTGELF
>TRBD1|13|TRBV19|TRBJ1-2
ASSIGQGHSYGYT
>-|11|TRBV7-2|TRBJ2-7
ASSLSGSYEQY
>-|11|TRBV7-9|TRBJ1-2
ASSLVQGLGYT
>TRBD1|14|TRBV9|TRBJ2-1
ASSPGIGTAYNEQF
>TRBD2|12|TRBV29-1|TRBJ2-7
SVESGRAPYEQY
>-|9|TRBV7-9|TRBJ2-7
ASSPAYEQY
>TRBD1|10|TRBV2|TRBJ1-3
ATGTTGNTIY
>-|12|TRBV19|TRBJ1-5
ASSIPGIQQPQH
>-|10|TRBV10-3|TRBJ2-3
AISGEGDTQY
>-|12|TRBV18|TRBJ2-7
ASSPPGLNYEQY
>TRBD2|14|TRBV12-5|TRBJ2-5
ASGSRTSGRRETQY
>TRBD2|16|TRBV4-2|TRBJ2-3
ASSQDSGLAGMTDTQY
>-|12|TRBV6-5|TRBJ1-5
ASRSAGRNQPQH
>TRBD2|14|TRBV5-1|TRBJ2-4
ASREASGAFKNIQY
>TRBD1|13|TRBV7-8|TRBJ2-3
ASSFDRASTDTQY
>-|14|TRBV6-6|TRBJ1-1
ASTPKLLRGGTEAF
>-|13|TRBV7-6|TRBJ2-2
ASSSHRDPRGELF
>TRBD2|13|TRBV6-6|TRBJ2-7
ASNPISGIQGEQY
>TRBD1|14|TRBV19|TRBJ1-2
ASSIGTGLRPYGYT
>-|11|TRBV19|TRBJ2-1
ASSIVVYNEQF
>-|9|TRBV21-1|TRBJ2-7
ARGGGQGQY
>-|13|TRBV18|TRBJ1-1
ASSPSTGPNTEAF
>-|14|TRBV27|TRBJ2-7
ASSHTGPRGRYEQY
>TRBD2|16|TRBV11-2|TRBJ2-4
ASSQGPLGAGGENIQY
>-|10|TRBV29-1|TRBJ2-3
SVAPVADTQY
>-|10|TRBV18|TRBJ2-7
ASSTTGYEQY
>TRBD2|14|TRBV9|TRBJ2-1
ASSVARGLAGNEQF
>-|14|TRBV27|TRBJ2-6
ASFPTGPGGANVLT
>-|12|TRBV19|TRBJ2-5
ASSSGGGIETQY
>-|13|TRBV6-2/TRBV6-3|TRBJ1-1
ASSRQAQGNTEAF
>TRBD2|13|TRBV28|TRBJ2-7
ASSPGLAGGYEQY
>TRBD2|14|TRBV9|TRBJ2-3
ASSPRLAGDLDTQY
>TRBD2|17|TRBV15|TRBJ2-1
ATSRDRGTSGRKDNEQF
>-|11|TRBV28|TRBJ1-3
ASFTGTGNTIY
>-|12|TRBV5-1|TRBJ2-1
ASSTITGNNEQF
>-|14|TRBV18|TRBJ1-5
ASSRRTVNSNQPQH